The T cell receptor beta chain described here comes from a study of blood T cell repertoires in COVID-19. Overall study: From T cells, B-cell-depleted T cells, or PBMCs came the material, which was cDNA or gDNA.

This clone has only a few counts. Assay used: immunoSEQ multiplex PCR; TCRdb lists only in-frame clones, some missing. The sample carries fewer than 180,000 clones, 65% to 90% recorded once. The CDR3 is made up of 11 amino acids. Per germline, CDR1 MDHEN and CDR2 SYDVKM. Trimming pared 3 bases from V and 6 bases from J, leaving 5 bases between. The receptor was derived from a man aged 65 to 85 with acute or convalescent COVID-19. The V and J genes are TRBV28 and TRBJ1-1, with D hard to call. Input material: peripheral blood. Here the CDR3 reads CASSLQAEAFF. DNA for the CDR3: TGTGCCAGCAGTTTGCAGGCTGAAGCTTTCTTT.